This is a list of T cell receptor beta chains from one sample in a study of post-analysis software for immune sequencing data. One entry per CDR3 protein, called by TCRdb with MiXCR from the PCR reads. This sample has 550,000 to 700,000 distinct CDR3 sequences, with around 44% found just once. The specimen was blood. The receptors were sampled from a girl aged 5 to 17 with multiple sclerosis. The CDR3 runs from the conserved cysteine through the conserved F or W. Each record gives: CDR3 protein, CDR3 DNA, J gene, CDR3 length, clone size, V gene, D gene. A D gene is named only where the DNA matches it firmly. Not every row has a clone size; where given, it reads once, few, many or a size class.

CDR3aa: CASSLGFLNTEAFF; CDR3nt: TGTGCCAGCAGCTTGGGGTTTTTGAACACTGAAGCTTTCTTT; j_gene: TRBJ1-1; len: 14; abundance: .; v_gene: TRBV11-2; d_gene: .
CDR3aa: CSARGTGRGPGANVLTF; CDR3nt: TGCAGTGCTAGAGGGACAGGGAGAGGGCCTGGGGCCAACGTCCTGACTTTC; j_gene: TRBJ2-6; len: 17; abundance: .; v_gene: TRBV20-1; d_gene: TRBD1
CDR3aa: CASSLGRGIQETQYF; CDR3nt: TGTGCCAGCAGCTTAGGGCGGGGCATCCAAGAGACCCAGTACTTC; j_gene: TRBJ2-5; len: 15; abundance: .; v_gene: TRBV7-9; d_gene: .
CDR3aa: CSASDRGRRGYTF; CDR3nt: TGTAGTGCAAGTGACAGGGGGCGCCGGGGCTACACCTTC; j_gene: TRBJ1-2; len: 13; abundance: .; v_gene: TRBV20-1; d_gene: TRBD1
CDR3aa: CSARETTLGEKLFF; CDR3nt: TGCAGTGCTAGAGAGACAACCCTCGGTGAAAAACTGTTTTTT; j_gene: TRBJ1-4; len: 14; abundance: few; v_gene: TRBV20-1; d_gene: .
CDR3aa: CSAGLSQRETQYF; CDR3nt: TGCAGTGCTGGACTATCACAAAGGGAGACCCAGTACTTC; j_gene: TRBJ2-5; len: 13; abundance: few; v_gene: TRBV20-1; d_gene: .
CDR3aa: CASSQGQGNYEQYF; CDR3nt: TGTGCCAGCAGTCAGGGACAGGGTAACTACGAGCAGTACTTC; j_gene: TRBJ2-7; len: 14; abundance: many; v_gene: TRBV12-3/TRBV12-4; d_gene: TRBD1
CDR3aa: CASSSNFATNEKLFF; CDR3nt: TGCGCCAGCAGCTCCAATTTTGCAACTAATGAAAAACTGTTTTTT; j_gene: TRBJ1-4; len: 15; abundance: .; v_gene: TRBV5-1; d_gene: .
CDR3aa: CASSSPPGQRTDTQYF; CDR3nt: TGTGCCAGCAGTTCCCCCCCCGGACAAAGGACAGATACGCAGTATTTT; j_gene: TRBJ2-3; len: 16; abundance: .; v_gene: TRBV12-3/TRBV12-4; d_gene: .
CDR3aa: CSARDRWGDYGYTF; CDR3nt: TGCAGTGCTAGAGATCGTTGGGGCGACTATGGCTACACCTTC; j_gene: TRBJ1-2; len: 14; abundance: .; v_gene: TRBV20-1; d_gene: .
CDR3aa: CASRSLNTEAFF; CDR3nt: TGTGCCAGCAGATCTCTGAACACTGAAGCTTTCTTT; j_gene: TRBJ1-1; len: 12; abundance: few; v_gene: TRBV12-3/TRBV12-4; d_gene: .
CDR3aa: CASSTGSGVGYTF; CDR3nt: TGTGCCAGCAGCACAGGGTCGGGGGTCGGCTACACCTTC; j_gene: TRBJ1-2; len: 13; abundance: .; v_gene: TRBV12-3/TRBV12-4; d_gene: .
CDR3aa: CSVSGTGGGEKLFF; CDR3nt: TGCAGCGTATCCGGGACAGGGGGCGGTGAAAAACTGTTTTTT; j_gene: TRBJ1-4; len: 14; abundance: once; v_gene: TRBV29-1; d_gene: TRBD1
CDR3aa: CATSDTGETQYF; CDR3nt: TGTGCCACCAGTGACACAGGAGAGACCCAGTACTTC; j_gene: TRBJ2-5; len: 12; abundance: few; v_gene: TRBV24-1; d_gene: .
CDR3aa: CASSLGGGQRQFF; CDR3nt: TGTGCCAGCAGCTTAGGGGGGGGACAGAGACAGTTCTTC; j_gene: TRBJ2-1; len: 13; abundance: few; v_gene: TRBV7-3; d_gene: .
CDR3aa: CASIRLAGTNTGELFF; CDR3nt: TGCGCCAGCATCCGGCTAGCGGGAACGAACACCGGGGAGCTGTTTTTT; j_gene: TRBJ2-2; len: 16; abundance: .; v_gene: TRBV5-1; d_gene: TRBD2
CDR3aa: CSASRGSLHNTQYF; CDR3nt: TGCAGTGCTAGTCGTGGATCATTACACAATACGCAGTATTTT; j_gene: TRBJ2-3; len: 14; abundance: few; v_gene: TRBV20-1; d_gene: .
CDR3aa: CASSPNTGGYSYEQYF; CDR3nt: TGTGCCAGCAGTCCAAACACAGGGGGGTACTCCTACGAGCAGTACTTC; j_gene: TRBJ2-7; len: 16; abundance: once; v_gene: TRBV27; d_gene: TRBD1
CDR3aa: CASKAGGTEAFF; CDR3nt: TGCGCCAGCAAGGCGGGAGGTACTGAAGCTTTCTTT; j_gene: TRBJ1-1; len: 12; abundance: .; v_gene: TRBV5-1; d_gene: .